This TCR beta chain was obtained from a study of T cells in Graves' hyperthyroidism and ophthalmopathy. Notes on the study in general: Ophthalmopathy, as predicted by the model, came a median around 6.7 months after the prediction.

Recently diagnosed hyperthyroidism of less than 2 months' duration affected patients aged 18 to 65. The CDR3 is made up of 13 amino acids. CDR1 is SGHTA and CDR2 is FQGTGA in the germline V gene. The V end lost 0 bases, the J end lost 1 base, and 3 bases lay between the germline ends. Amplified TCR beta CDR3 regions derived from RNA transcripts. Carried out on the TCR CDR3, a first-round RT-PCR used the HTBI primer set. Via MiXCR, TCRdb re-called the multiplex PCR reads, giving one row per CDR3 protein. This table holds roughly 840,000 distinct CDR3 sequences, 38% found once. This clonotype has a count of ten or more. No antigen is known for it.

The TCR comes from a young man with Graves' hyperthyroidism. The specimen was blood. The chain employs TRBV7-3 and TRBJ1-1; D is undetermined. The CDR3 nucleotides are TGTGCCAGCAGCTTAACACCGAACACTGAAGCTTTCTTT. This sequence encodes CASSLTPNTEAFF.